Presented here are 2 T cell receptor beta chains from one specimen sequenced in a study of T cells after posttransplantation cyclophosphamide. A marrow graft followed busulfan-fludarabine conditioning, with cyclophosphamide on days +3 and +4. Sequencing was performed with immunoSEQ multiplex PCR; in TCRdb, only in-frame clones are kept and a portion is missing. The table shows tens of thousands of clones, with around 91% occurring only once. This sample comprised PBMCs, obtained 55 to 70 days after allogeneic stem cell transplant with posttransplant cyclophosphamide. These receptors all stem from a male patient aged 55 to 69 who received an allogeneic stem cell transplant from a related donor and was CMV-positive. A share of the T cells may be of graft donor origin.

CDR3 amino acids: CATSRALTGDGYTF. The CDR3 region has the DNA TGTGCCACCAGCAGAGCACTGACAGGGGATGGCTACACCTTC. The chain employs TRBV15 and TRBJ1-2; 8 bases line up with TRBD1. CDR1 is LNHNV and CDR2 is YYDKDF in the germline V gene (reference sequence). The CDR3 has 14 amino acids. Unmatched junction bases numbered 4, after V lost 1 base and J lost 6 bases.

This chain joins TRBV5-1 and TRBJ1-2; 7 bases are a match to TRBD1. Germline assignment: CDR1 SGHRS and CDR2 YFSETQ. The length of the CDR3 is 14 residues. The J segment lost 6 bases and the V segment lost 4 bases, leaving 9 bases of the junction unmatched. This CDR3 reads CASSVQGDSDGYTF. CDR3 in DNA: TGCGCCAGCAGCGTGCAGGGGGATTCTGATGGCTACACCTTC. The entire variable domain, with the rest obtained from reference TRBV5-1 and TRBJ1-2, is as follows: KAGVTQTPRYLIKTRGQQVTLSCSPISGHRSVSWYQQTPGQGLQFLFEYFSETQRNKGNFPGRFSGRQFSNSRSEMNVSTLELGDSALYLCASSVQGDSDGYTFGSGTRLTVV.